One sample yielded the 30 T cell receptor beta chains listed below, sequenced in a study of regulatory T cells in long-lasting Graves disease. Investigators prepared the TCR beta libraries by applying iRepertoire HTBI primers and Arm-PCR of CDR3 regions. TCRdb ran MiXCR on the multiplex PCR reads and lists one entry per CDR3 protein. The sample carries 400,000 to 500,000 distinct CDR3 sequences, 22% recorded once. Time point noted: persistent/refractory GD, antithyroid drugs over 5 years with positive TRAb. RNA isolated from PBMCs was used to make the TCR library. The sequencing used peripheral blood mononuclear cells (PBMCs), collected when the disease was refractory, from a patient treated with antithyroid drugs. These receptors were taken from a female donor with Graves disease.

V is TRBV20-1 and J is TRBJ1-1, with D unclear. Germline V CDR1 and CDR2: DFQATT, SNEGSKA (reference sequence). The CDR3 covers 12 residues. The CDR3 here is CGRSRLSGEAFF. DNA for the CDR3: TGCGGAAGGAGTCGCTTATCTGGTGAAGCTTTCTTT.

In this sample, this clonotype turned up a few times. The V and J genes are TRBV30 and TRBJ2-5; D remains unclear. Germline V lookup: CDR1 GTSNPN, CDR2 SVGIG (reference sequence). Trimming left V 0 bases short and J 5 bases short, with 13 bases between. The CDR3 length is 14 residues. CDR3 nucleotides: TGTGCCTGGAGTGTTTTTCTAGGGTTGGAGACCCAGTACTTC. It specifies CAWSVFLGLETQYF.

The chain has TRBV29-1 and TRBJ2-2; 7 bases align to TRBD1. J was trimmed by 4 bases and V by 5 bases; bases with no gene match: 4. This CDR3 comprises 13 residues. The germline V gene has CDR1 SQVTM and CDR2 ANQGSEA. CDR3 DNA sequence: TGCAGCGTTACCGCAGGGGGCACCGGGGAGCTGTTTTTT. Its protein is CSVTAGGTGELFF.

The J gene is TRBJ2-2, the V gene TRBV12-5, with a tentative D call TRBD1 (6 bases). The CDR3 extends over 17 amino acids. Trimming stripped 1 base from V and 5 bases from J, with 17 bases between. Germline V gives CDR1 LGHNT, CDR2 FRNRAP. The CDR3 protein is CASGLAILRGWTGELFF. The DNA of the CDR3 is TGTGCTAGTGGTTTGGCGATCCTCAGGGGTTGGACCGGGGAGCTGTTTTTT.

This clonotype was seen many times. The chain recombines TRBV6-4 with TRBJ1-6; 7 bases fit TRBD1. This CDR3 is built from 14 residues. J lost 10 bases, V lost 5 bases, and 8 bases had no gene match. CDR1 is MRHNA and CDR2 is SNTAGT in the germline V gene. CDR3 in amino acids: CASSLTGERSPLHF. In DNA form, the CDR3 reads TGTGCCAGCAGTTTAACAGGGGAGCGATCACCCCTCCACTTT.

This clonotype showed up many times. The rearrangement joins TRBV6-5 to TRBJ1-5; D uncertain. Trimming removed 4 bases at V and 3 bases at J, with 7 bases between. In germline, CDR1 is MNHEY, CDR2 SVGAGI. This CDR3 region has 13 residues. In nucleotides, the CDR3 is TGTGCCAGCAGTTGGACCCCCAATCAGCCCCAGCATTTT. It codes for CASSWTPNQPQHF.

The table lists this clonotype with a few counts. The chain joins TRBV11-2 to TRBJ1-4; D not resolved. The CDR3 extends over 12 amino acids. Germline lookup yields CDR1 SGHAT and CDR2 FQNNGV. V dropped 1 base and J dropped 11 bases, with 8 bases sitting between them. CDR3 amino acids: CASSLAPQKLFF. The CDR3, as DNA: TGTGCCAGCAGCTTAGCCCCCCAGAAACTGTTTTTT.

The CDR3 bases are TGTGCCAGCAGCTCGGGACAGAATCATGAAAAACTGTTTTTT. Its protein is CASSSGQNHEKLFF. J is TRBJ1-4 and V is TRBV7-2; 7 nucleotides line up with TRBD1. With V trimmed by 4 bases and J by 6 bases, 5 bases remained unmatched. The CDR3 is 14 residues long. Germline V lookup: CDR1 SGHTA, CDR2 FQGNSA.

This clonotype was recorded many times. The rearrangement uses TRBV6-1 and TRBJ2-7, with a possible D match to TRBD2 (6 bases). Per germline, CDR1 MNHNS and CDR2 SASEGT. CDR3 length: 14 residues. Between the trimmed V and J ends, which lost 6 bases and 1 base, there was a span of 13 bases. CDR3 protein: CASRGTSYSYEQYF. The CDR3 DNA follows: TGTGCCAGCAGAGGGACTTCCTATTCCTACGAGCAGTACTTC.

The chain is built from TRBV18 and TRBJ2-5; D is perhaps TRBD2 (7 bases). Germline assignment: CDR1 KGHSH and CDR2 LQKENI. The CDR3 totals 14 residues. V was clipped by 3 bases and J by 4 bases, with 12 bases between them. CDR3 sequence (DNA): TGTGCCAGCTCACCTGGGGCGGGGGCAGAGACCCAGTACTTC. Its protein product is CASSPGAGAETQYF.

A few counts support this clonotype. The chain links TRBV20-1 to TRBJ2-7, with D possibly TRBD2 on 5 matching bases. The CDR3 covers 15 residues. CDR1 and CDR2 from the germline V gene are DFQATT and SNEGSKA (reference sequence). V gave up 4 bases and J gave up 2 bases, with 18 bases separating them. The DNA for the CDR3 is TGCAGTGCTATATCGGGAAGGGAAGTTACCTACGAGCAGTACTTC. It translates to CSAISGREVTYEQYF.

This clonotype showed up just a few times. DNA for the CDR3: TGTGCCAGCAGTGAAGCGTTTGTGCAAACCTTCCAAGAGACCCAGTACTTC. Translation: CASSEAFVQTFQETQYF. V and J are TRBV2 and TRBJ2-5; the D is unclear. The CDR3 covers 17 residues. Trimming shortened V by 0 bases and J by 1 base, and 15 bases separated the two germline ends. CDR1 and CDR2 from the germline V gene are SNHLY and FYNNEI.

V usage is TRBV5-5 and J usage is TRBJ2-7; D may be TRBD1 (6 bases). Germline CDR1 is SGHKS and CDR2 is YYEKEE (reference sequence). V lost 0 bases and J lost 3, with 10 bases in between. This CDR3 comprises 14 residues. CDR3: CASSLVVTGYEQYF. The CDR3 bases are TGTGCCAGCAGCTTGGTCGTGACAGGCTACGAGCAGTACTTC.

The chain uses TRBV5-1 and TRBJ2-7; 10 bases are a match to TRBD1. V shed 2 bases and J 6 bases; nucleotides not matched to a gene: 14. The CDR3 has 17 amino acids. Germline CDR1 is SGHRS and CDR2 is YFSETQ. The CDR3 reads CASSFGATGGIEREQYF. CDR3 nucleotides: TGCGCCAGCAGCTTCGGGGCGACAGGGGGCATTGAACGCGAGCAGTACTTC.

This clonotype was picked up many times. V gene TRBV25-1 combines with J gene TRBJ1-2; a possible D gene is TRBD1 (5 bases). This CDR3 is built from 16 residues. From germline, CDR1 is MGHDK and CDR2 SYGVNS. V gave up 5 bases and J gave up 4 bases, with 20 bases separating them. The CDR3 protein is CASSITAGQGGYGYTF. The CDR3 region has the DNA TGTGCCAGCAGTATTACCGCCGGGCAGGGAGGCTATGGCTACACCTTC.

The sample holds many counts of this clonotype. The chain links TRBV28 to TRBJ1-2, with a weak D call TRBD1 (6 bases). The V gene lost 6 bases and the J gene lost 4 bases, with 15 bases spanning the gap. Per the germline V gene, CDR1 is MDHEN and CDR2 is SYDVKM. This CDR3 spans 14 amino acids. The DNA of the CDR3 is TGTGCCAGCAGACCTACCCAGGGGCCCTATGGCTACACCTTC. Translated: CASRPTQGPYGYTF.

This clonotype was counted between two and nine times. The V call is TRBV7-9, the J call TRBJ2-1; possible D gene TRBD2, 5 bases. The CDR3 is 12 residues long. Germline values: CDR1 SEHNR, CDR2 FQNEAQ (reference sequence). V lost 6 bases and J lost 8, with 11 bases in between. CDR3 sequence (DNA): TGTGCCAGCAGACGGACCGGGGATGAGCAGTTCTTC. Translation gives CASRRTGDEQFF.

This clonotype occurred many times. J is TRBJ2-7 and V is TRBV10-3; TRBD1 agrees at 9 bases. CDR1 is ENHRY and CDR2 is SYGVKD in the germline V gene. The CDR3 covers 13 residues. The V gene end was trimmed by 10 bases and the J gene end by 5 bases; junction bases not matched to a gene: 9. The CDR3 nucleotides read TGTGCCAGCGAACCGGGACAGGGACACGAGCAGTACTTC. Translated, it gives CASEPGQGHEQYF.

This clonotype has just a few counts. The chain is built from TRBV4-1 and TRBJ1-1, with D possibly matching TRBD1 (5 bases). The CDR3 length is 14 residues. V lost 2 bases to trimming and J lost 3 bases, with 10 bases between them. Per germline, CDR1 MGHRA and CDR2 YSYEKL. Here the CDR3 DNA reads TGCGCCAGCAGCCAAATGGGGGGGGACACTGAAGCTTTCTTT. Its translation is CASSQMGGDTEAFF.

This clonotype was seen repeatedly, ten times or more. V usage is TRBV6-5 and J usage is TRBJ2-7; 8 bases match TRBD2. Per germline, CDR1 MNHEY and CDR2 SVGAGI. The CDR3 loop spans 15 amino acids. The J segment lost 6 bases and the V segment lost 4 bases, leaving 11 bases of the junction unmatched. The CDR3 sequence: CASSSVAGGPFEQYF. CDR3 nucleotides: TGTGCCAGCAGTTCGGTTGCGGGGGGCCCCTTCGAGCAGTACTTC.

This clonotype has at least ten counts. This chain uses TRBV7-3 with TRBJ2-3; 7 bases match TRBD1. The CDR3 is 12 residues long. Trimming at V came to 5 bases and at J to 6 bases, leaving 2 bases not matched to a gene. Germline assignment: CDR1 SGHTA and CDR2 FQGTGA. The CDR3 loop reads CASSPQGDTQYF. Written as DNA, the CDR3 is TGTGCCAGCAGCCCACAGGGGGATACGCAGTATTTT. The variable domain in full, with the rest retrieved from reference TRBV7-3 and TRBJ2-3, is GAGVSQTPSNKVTEKGKYVELRCDPISGHTALYWYRQSLGQGPEFLIYFQGTGAADDSGLPNDRFFAVRPEGSVSTLKIQRTERGDSAVYLCASSPQGDTQYFGPGTRLTVL.

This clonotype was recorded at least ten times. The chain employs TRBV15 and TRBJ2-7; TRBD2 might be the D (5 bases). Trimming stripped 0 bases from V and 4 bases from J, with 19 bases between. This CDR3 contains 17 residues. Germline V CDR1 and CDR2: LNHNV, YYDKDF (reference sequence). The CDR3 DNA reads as TGTGCCACCAGCAGAGATAGGACGGGGAACTCGGGGTACGAGCAGTACTTC. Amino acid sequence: CATSRDRTGNSGYEQYF. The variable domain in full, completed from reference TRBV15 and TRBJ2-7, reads DAMVIQNPRYQVTQFGKPVTLSCSQTLNHNVMYWYQQKSSQAPKLLFHYYDKDFNNEADTPDNFQSRRPNTSFCFLDIRSPGLGDTAMYLCATSRDRTGNSGYEQYFGPGTRLTVT.

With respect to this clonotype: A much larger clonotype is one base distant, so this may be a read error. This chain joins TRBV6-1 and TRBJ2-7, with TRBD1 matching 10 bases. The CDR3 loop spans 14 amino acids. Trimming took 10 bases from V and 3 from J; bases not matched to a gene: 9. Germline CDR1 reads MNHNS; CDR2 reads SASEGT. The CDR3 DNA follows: TGTGCCAACAACCGGGACAGGGGCCTCTACGAGCAGTACTTC. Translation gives CANNRDRGLYEQYF.

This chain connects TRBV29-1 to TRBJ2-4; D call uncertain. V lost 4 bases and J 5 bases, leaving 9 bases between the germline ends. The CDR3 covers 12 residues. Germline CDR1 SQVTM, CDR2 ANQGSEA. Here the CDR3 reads CSVGDLQNIQYF. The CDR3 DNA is TGCAGCGTTGGAGACCTTCAAAACATTCAGTACTTC.

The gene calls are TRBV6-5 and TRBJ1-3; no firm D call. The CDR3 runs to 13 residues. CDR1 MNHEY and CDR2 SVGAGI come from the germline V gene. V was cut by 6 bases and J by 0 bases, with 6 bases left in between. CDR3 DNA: TGTGCCAGCAGCTACACCTCTGGAAACACCATATATTTT. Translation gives CASSYTSGNTIYF.

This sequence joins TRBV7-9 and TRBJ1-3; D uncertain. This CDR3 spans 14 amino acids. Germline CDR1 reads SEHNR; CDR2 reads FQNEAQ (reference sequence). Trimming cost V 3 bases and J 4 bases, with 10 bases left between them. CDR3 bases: TGTGCCAGCAGCTTTCAGTTAACAGGAAACACCATATATTTT. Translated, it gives CASSFQLTGNTIYF.

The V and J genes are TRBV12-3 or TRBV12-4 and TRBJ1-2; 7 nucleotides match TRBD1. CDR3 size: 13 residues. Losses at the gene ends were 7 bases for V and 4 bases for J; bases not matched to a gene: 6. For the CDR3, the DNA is TGTGCCAGCACAGGGGGAAGTGGCTATGGCTACACCTTC. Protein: CASTGGSGYGYTF.

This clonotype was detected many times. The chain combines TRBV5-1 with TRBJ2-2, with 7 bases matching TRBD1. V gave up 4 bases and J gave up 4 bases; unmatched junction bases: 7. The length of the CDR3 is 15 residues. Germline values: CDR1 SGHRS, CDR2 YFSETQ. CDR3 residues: CASSVTGTVTGELFF. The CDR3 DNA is TGCGCCAGCAGCGTGACCGGGACAGTCACCGGGGAGCTGTTTTTT. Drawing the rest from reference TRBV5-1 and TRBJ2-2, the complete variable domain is KAGVTQTPRYLIKTRGQQVTLSCSPISGHRSVSWYQQTPGQGLQFLFEYFSETQRNKGNFPGRFSGRQFSNSRSEMNVSTLELGDSALYLCASSVTGTVTGELFFGEGSRLTVL.

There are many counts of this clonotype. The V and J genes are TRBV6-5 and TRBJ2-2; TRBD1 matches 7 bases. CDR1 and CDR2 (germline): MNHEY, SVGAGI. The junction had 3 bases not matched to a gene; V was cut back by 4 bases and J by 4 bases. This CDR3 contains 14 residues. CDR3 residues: CASSSGQPTGELFF. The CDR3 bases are TGTGCCAGCAGTTCGGGACAGCCCACCGGGGAGCTGTTTTTT.

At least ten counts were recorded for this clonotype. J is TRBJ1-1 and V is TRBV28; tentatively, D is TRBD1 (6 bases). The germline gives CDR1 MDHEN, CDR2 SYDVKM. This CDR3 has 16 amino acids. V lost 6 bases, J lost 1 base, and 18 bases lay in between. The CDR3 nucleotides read TGTGCCAGCAGATACACGATACAGGGATGGAACACTGAAGCTTTCTTT. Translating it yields CASRYTIQGWNTEAFF.